This T cell receptor (beta chain) was documented in a study of patients and donors after allogeneic stem cell transplantation. CDR3 size: 15 residues. Trimming shortened V by 1 base and J by 3 bases, and 9 bases separated the two germline ends. One entry per CDR3 protein results from TCRdb running MiXCR on the RT-PCR reads. The sample contains some 960,000 distinct CDR3 sequences, more than 15% of which appear only once. This clonotype was seen many times. Sequences were obtained from blood, either unsorted or a sorted T cell fraction (not recorded which). V usage is TRBV12-3 or TRBV12-4 and J usage is TRBJ2-2; possible D gene TRBD1, 5 bases. The clonotype was recovered from a human donor who was either an allogeneic HSCT recipient or a stem cell or donor lymphocyte infusion donor (not recorded which). It is not recorded whose cells these are; they may come from a transplant donor. The CDR3 bases are TGTGCCAGCAGTTTAGGCCTAGGGGACACCGGGGAGCTGTTTTTT. This codes for CASSLGLGDTGELFF.